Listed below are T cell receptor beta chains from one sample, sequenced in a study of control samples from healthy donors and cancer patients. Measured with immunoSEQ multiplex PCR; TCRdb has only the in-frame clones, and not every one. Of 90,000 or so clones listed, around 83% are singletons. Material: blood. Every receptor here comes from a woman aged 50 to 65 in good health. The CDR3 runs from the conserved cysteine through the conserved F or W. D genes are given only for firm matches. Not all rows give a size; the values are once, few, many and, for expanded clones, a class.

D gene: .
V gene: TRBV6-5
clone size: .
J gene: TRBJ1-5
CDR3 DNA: TGTGCCACCCGGAAGGCTAGCAATCAGCCCCAGCATTTT
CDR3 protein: CATRKASNQPQHF

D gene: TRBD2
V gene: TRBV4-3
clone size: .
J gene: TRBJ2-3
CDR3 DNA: TGCGCCAGCAGCCAGGGACTAGCGGGAGTGGTAGATACGCAGTATTTT
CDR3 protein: CASSQGLAGVVDTQYF

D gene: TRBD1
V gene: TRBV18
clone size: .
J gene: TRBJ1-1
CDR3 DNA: TGTGCCAGCTCACCAGACACAGGGGCGCCTGAAGCTTTCTTT
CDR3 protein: CASSPDTGAPEAFF

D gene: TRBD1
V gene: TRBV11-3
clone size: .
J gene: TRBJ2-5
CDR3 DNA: TGTGCCAGCAGCGCCAGGGGGCCGGGGAAAGAGACCCAGTACTTC
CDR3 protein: CASSARGPGKETQYF

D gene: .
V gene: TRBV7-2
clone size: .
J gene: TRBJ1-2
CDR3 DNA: TGTGCCAGCAGCTTACAGCAGGTCTATGGCTACACCTTC
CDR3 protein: CASSLQQVYGYTF

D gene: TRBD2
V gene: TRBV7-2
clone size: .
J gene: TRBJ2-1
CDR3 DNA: TGTGCCAGCAGCTTAGTACTAGCGGGAGGATTAGAGGAGCAGTTCTTC
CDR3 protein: CASSLVLAGGLEEQFF

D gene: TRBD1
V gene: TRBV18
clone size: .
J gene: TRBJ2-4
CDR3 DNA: TGTGCCAGCTCACCAATGGACAGGGGTGAAAACATTCAGTACTTC
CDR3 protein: CASSPMDRGENIQYF

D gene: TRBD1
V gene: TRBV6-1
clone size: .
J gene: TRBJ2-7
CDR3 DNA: TGTGCCAGCAGTGAGCCGGGACAGGCTACCTACGAGCAGTACTTC
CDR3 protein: CASSEPGQATYEQYF

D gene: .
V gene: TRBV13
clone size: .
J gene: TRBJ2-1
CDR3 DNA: TGTGCCAGCAGCTTACTAGCGCTCTACAATGAGCAGTTCTTC
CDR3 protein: CASSLLALYNEQFF

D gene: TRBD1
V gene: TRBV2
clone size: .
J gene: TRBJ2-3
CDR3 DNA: TGTGCCAGCAGTGAACCTTACTTCAGGGGCGGCGGGCCAGGGGGTCGCACAGATACGCAGTATTTT
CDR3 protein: CASSEPYFRGGGPGGRTDTQYF

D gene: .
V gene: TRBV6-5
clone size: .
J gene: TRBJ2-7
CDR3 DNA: TGTGCCAGCAGTACCGCGGCAAGCTCCTACGAGCAGTACTTC
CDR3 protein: CASSTAASSYEQYF

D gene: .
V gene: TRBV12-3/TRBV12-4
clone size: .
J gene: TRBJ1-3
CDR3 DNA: TGTGCCAGCAGTCGTTCCGGAAACACCATATATTTT
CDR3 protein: CASSRSGNTIYF

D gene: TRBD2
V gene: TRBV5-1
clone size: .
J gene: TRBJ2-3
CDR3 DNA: TGCGCCAGCAGCTTGGCCGGGGGGAGCACAGATACGCAGTATTTT
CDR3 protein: CASSLAGGSTDTQYF

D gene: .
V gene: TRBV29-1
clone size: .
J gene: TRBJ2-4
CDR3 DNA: TGCAGCGGGGACGTTTCTGGCATTCAGTACTTC
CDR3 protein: CSGDVSGIQYF

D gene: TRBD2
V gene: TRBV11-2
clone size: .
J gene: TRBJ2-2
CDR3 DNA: TGTGCCAGCAGCTCCCGACTAGCCGTGAACACCGGGGAGCTGTTTTTT
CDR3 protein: CASSSRLAVNTGELFF

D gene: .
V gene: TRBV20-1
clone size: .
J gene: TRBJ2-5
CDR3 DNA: TGCAGTGCTAGTGGTCATATAAGGGGATCGGAGACCCAGTACTTC
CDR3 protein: CSASGHIRGSETQYF

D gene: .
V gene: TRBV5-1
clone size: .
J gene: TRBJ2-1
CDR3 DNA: TGCGCCAGCAGCTCCGCACAGGGACACAATGAGCAGTTCTTC
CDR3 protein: CASSSAQGHNEQFF

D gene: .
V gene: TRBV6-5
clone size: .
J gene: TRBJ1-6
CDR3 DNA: TGTGCCAGTCAGGTAGGAGGGGATAATTCACCCCTCCACTTT
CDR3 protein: CASQVGGDNSPLHF

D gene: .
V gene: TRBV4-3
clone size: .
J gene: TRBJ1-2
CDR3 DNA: TGCGCCAGCTCGTCAGGGAACTATGGCTACACCTTC
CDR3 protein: CASSSGNYGYTF

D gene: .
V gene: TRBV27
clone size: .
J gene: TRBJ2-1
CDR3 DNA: TGTGCCAGCAGTCCCCGGGACTTTAGTGCGGATGAGCAGTTCTTC
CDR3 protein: CASSPRDFSADEQFF

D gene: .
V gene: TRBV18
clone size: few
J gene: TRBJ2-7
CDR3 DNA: TGTGCCAGCTCACCATTGGGGGTTTACGAGCAGTACTTC
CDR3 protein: CASSPLGVYEQYF

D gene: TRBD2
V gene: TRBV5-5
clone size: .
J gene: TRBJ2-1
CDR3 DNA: TGTGCCAGCAGCTTGTGGGGGACTAGCGGGGACCTGGGGTGGAATGAGCAGTTCTTC
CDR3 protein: CASSLWGTSGDLGWNEQFF

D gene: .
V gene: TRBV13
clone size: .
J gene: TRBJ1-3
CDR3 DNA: TGTGCCAGCAGCTTCCCGGGCTCTGGAAACACCATATATTTT
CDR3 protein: CASSFPGSGNTIYF

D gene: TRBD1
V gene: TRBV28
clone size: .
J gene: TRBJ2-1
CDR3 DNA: TGTGCCAGCAGTTTATCGGCGACAGGGGGCCACAATGAGCAGTTCTTC
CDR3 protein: CASSLSATGGHNEQFF

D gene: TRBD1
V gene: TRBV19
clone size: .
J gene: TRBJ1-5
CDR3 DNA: TGTGCCAGTAGTATTGACAGGGATCAGCCCCAGCATTTT
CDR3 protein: CASSIDRDQPQHF

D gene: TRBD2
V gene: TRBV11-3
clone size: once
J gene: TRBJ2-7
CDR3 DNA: TGTGCCAGCAGCTTCCCGACTAGCTCCTACTACGAGCAGTACTTC
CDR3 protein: CASSFPTSSYYEQYF

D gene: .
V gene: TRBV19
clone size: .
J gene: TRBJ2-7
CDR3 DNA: TGTGCCAGTTCGGTTAGCGCGTACGAGCAGTACTTC
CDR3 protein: CASSVSAYEQYF

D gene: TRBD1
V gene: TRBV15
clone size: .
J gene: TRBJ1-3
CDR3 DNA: TGTGCCACCAGCAGGGGAGGACAGGACTCTGGAAACACCATATATTTT
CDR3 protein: CATSRGGQDSGNTIYF

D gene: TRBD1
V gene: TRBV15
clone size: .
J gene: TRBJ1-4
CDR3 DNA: TGTGCCACCAACCCATTCCCGGGACAGGGAGGTGAAAAACTGTTTTTT
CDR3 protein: CATNPFPGQGGEKLFF

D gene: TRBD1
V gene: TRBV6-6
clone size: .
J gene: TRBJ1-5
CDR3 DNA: TGTGCCAGCAGTTCCGGACAGGATCAGCCCCAGCATTTT
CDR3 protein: CASSSGQDQPQHF

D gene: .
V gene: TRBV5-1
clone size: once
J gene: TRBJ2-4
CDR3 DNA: TGCGCCAGCAGCTTGGGAGGGGGTACCAAAAACATTCAGTACTTC
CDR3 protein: CASSLGGGTKNIQYF

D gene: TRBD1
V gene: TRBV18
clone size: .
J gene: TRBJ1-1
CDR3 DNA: TGTGCCAGCTCACTAGGGACAGGGGAGAGGGGAAAAGCTTTCTTT
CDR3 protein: CASSLGTGERGKAFF

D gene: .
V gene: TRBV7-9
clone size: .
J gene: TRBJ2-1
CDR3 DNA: TGTGCCAGCAGCCTCACCGGTTACAATGAGCAGTTCTTC
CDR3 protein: CASSLTGYNEQFF

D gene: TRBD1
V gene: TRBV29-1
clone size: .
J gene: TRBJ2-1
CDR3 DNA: TGCAGCGTTGAAACCCCAGGGGGTTTGGGAGCGTTCTTC
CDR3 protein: CSVETPGGLGAFF

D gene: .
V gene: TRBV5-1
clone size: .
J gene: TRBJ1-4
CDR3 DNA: TGCGCCAGCAGCCCAGGGGCAACTAATGAAAAACTGTTTTTT
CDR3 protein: CASSPGATNEKLFF

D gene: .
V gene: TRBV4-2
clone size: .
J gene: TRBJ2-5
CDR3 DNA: TGTGCCAGCAGCCTTGGCGAGGTCGACAATAGGGAGACCCAGTACTTC
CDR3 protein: CASSLGEVDNRETQYF

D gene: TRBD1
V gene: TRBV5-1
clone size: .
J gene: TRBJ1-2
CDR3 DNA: TGCGCCAGCAGCTTGGAAGGACAGGGAAGGGAAGGCTACACCTTC
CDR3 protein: CASSLEGQGREGYTF

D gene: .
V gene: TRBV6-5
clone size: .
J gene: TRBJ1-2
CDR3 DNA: TGTGCCAGCACCTACTCGAGGGGAAACCCCTATGGCTACACCTTC
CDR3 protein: CASTYSRGNPYGYTF

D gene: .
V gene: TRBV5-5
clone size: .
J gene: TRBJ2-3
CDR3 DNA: TGTGCCAGCAGCTTGGTTTCAGGCTCAGATACGCAGTATTTT
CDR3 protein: CASSLVSGSDTQYF

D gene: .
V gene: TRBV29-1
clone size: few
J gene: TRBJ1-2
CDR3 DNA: TGCAGCGTTAGACAGGTTTGGGACTATGGCTACACCTTC
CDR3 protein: CSVRQVWDYGYTF

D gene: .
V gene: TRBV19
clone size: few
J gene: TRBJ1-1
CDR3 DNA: TGTGCCAGTAGTATATTGGAGGCCCTAGGGAACACTGAAGCTTTCTTT
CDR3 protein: CASSILEALGNTEAFF

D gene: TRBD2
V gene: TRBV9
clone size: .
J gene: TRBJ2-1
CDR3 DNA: TGTGCCAGCAGCTTTCGACTAGCGGGGGCCCTCCCCCTTGAGCAGTTCTTC
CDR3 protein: CASSFRLAGALPLEQFF

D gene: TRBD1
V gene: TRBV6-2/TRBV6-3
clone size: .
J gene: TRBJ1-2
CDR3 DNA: TGTGCCAGCAGTCACCCGAACCGGACAGGCCCAAACTATGGCTACACCTTC
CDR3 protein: CASSHPNRTGPNYGYTF

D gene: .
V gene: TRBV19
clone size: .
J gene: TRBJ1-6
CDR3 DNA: TGTGCCAGTAGTGGGAGGGCGGATTCACCCCTCCACTTT
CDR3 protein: CASSGRADSPLHF

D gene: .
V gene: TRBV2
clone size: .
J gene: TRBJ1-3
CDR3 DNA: TGTGCCAGCAGTGGGACGCTCTCTGGAAACACCATATATTTT
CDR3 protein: CASSGTLSGNTIYF

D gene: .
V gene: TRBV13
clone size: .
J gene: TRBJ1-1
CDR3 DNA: TGTGCCAGCAGCCTAGAAGGCGCGGGCACTGAAGCTTTCTTT
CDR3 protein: CASSLEGAGTEAFF

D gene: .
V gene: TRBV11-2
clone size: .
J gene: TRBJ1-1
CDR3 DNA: TGTGCCAGCAGCTTCCAGGGGAACACTGAAGCTTTCTTT
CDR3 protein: CASSFQGNTEAFF

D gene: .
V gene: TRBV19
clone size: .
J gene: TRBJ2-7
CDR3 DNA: TGTGCCAGTAGTCAGCGGGACAGGAGGGACGAGCAGTACTTC
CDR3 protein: CASSQRDRRDEQYF

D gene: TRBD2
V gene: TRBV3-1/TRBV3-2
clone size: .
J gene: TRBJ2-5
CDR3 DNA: TGTGCCAGCAGCCACCTAGCGGGCCAAGAGACCCAGTACTTC
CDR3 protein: CASSHLAGQETQYF

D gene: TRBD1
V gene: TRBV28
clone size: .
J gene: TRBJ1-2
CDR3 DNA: TGTGCCAGCAGTTACACCCAAGGGGGCGCGGATGGCTACACCTTC
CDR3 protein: CASSYTQGGADGYTF

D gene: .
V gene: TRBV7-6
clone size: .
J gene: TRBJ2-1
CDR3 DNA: TGTGCCAGCAGCTTTATCCCCAATGAGCAGTTCTTC
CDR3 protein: CASSFIPNEQFF

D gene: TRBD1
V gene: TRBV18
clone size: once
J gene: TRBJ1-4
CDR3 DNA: TGTGCCAGCTCACGGCAGACAGGGGTGGCGGAAAAACTGTTTTTT
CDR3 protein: CASSRQTGVAEKLFF

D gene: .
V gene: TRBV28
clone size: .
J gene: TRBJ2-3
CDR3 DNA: TGTGCCAGCGGGGCGGGAAGCACAGATACGCAGTATTTT
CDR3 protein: CASGAGSTDTQYF